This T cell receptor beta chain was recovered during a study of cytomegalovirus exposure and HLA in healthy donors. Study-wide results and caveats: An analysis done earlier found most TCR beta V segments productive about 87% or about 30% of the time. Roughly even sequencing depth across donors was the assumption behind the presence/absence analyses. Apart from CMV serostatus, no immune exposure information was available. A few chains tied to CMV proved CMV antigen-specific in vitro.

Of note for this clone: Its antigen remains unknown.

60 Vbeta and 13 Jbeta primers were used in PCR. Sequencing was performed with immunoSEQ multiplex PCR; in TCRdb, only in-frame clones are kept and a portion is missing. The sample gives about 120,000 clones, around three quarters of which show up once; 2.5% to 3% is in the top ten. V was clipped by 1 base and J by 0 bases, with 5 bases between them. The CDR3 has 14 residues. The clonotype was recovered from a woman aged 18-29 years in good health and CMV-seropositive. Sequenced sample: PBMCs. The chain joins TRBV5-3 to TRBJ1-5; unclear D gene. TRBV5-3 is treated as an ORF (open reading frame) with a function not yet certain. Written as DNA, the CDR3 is TGTGCCAGAAGCTTGCTGTATAGCAATCAGCCCCAGCATTTT. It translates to CARSLLYSNQPQHF.